This note documents a single T cell receptor (beta chain) sequence. What it binds is not known. The data stem from a study of vaccination effects on CD4 cells after COVID-19. Sequencing was performed with immunoSEQ multiplex PCR; in TCRdb, only in-frame clones are kept and a portion is missing. This sample has 65,000 to 90,000 clones, with roughly 74% found just once. CDR3 length equals 15 residues. From germline, CDR1 is SGHRS and CDR2 YFSETQ. V was cut by 4 bases and J by 5 bases, with 18 bases left in between. Before sequencing, viral peptide pools were used by the ViraFEST assay to expand antigen-specific CD4+ T cells. Researchers isolated CD4+ T cells once less than twelve days of culture had elapsed. No vaccinee had earlier SARS-CoV-2 infection, and nucleocapsid antibodies were negative. Culturing of around 2 million PBMC per well took place with about 10 IU/ml IL-2 and about 9.3 ug/ml peptides. It was on days 3 and 7 that half the medium was replaced with IL-2 medium.

Study outcomes and limitations: Late after vaccination, infection- and vaccine-induced clones showed marked clonal contraction.

The starting material was CD4+ T cells from PBMCs cultured with HCoV-NL63 spike peptides, obtained before COVID-19 vaccination. The clonotype comes from a human donor who received a COVID-19 vaccine. The rearrangement joins TRBV5-1 to TRBJ2-5; tentative D call: TRBD2 (5 bases). This chain's CDR3 is CASSPAGGRVETQYF. CDR3 in DNA: TGCGCCAGCAGCCCCGCCGGAGGCCGAGTGGAGACCCAGTACTTC.